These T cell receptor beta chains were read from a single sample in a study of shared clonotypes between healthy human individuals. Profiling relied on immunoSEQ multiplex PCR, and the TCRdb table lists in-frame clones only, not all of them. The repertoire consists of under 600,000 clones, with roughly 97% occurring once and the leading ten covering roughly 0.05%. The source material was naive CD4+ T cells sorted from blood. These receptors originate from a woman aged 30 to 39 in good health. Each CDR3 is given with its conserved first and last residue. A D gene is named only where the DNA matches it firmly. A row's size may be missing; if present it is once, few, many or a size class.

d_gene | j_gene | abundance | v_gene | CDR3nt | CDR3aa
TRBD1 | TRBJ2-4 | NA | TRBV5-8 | TGTGCCAGCAGGACCGGGACAGGGCGAACCAAAAACATTCAGTACTTC | CASRTGTGRTKNIQYF
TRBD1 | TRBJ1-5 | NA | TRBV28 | TGTGCCAGCAGCTTTACCCGGGACAGGGTACGCGGCAATCAGCCCCAGCATTTT | CASSFTRDRVRGNQPQHF
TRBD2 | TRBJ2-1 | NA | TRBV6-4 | TGTGCCAGCAGTGCGAGGACTAGCGGGGGGGGCAATGAGCAGTTCTTC | CASSARTSGGGNEQFF
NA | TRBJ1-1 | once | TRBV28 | NA | CASSTSTLLSAFF
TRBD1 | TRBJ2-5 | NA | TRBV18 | TGTGCCAGCTCACGGGCCGGACAGGCGATACAAGAGACCCAGTACTTC | CASSRAGQAIQETQYF
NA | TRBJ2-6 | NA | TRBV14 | TGTGCCAGCAGTGGACAAACGGGGGCCAACGTCCTGACTTTC | CASSGQTGANVLTF
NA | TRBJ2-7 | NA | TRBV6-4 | TGTGCCAGCAGTGTGACTTCAGGGTACGAGCAGTACTTC | CASSVTSGYEQYF
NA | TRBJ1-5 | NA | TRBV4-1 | TGCGCCAGCAGCCAAGGGACGGGTCTCAATCAGCCCCAGCATTTT | CASSQGTGLNQPQHF
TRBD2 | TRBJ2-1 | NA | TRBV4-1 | TGCGCCAGCAGCCCTAGCGGCCTCTACAATGAGCAGTTCTTC | CASSPSGLYNEQFF
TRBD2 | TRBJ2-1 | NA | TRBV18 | TGTGCCAGCTCACCACCGGAACTAGCGGTAGGGAATGAGCAGTTCTTC | CASSPPELAVGNEQFF
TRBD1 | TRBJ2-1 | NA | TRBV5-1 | TGCGCCAGCAGCTCGCCGGGACAGGGATCGGGTGAGCAGTTCTTC | CASSSPGQGSGEQFF
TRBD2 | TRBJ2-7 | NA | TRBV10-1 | TGCGCCAGCAGTGGTGAGACTAGCGGGAATTACGAGCAGTACTTC | CASSGETSGNYEQYF
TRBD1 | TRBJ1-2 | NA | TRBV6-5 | TGTGCCAGCAGCTCCGGGACAGCAATTGGGAGCTACACCTTC | CASSSGTAIGSYTF
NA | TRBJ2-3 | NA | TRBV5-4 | TGTGCCAGCAGCCCGGGACTTTTCTCGGCAGATACGCAGTATTTT | CASSPGLFSADTQYF
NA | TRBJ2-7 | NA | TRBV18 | TGTGCCAGCTCACCGCCAGGGTGGGGCTACGAGCAGTACTTC | CASSPPGWGYEQYF
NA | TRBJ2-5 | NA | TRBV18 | TGTGCCAGCTCACCTGCTTATTCGTACCAAGAGACCCAGTACTTC | CASSPAYSYQETQYF
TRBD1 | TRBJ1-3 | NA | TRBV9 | TGTGCCAGCAGCGGATTACAGGGGAGGGGAAACACCATATATTTT | CASSGLQGRGNTIYF
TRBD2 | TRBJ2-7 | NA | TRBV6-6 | TGTGCCACGCGACTAGCGGGAGGGGGTGAGCAGTACTTC | CATRLAGGGEQYF
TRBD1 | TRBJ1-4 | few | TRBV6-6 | TGTGCCAGCAGTTCCAGGGGGAGACTGTTTTTT | CASSSRGRLFF
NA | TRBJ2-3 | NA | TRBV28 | TGTGCCAGCAGTTTAAAGGTCCCAGATACGCAGTATTTT | CASSLKVPDTQYF
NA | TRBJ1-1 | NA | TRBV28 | TGTGCCAGCAGTTTAAGTCGGGGAGAAAAAGCTTTCTTT | CASSLSRGEKAFF
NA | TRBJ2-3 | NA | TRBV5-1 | TGCGCCAGCAGCTTGGGACAGGTCAGTGGAGATACGCAGTATTTT | CASSLGQVSGDTQYF
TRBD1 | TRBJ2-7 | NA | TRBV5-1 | TGCGCCAGCAGCTGGGACGGACAGGGAGAGCAGTACTTC | CASSWDGQGEQYF
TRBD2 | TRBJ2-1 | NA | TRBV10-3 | TGTGCCATCAGGAGAAGGGTGGGTTTAGCGGGAGGCCGGGAGGATGAGCAGTTCTTC | CAIRRRVGLAGGREDEQFF
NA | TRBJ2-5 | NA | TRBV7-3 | TGTGCCAGCAGTTCTGGCGAGACCCAGTACTTC | CASSSGETQYF
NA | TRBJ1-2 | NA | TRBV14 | TGTGCCAGCAGCCAGCCCAACGGGACACACTATGGCTACACCTTC | CASSQPNGTHYGYTF
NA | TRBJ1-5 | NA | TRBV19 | TGTGCCAGTAGGGCGGGGGGGGCGCCTAATCAGCCCCAGCATTTT | CASRAGGAPNQPQHF
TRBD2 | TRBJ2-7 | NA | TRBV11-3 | TGTGCCAGCAGCTTAACTAGCGGGATTAGGAACGAGCAGTACTTC | CASSLTSGIRNEQYF
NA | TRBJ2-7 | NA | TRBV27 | TGTGCCAGCAGAGGGGGGGCAAGGTCGAACGAGCAGTACTTC | CASRGGARSNEQYF
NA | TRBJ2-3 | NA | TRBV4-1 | TGCGCCAGCAGCCAGGGACCTTTTGGGGATACGCAGTATTTT | CASSQGPFGDTQYF
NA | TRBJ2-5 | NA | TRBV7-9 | TGTGCCAGCAGCTTAGCGGGGACGGAGACCCAGTACTTC | CASSLAGTETQYF
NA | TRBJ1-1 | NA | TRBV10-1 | TGCGCCAGCAGTGTGAGGGGCGGCACTGAAGCTTTCTTT | CASSVRGGTEAFF
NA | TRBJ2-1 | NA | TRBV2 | TGTGCCAGCCTCCCGGGCAGATCCTCCTACAATGAGCAGTTCTTC | CASLPGRSSYNEQFF
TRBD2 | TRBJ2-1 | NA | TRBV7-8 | TGTGCCAGCAGCCTATCTAGACTAGCGGGAGTTTCCGTTGAGCAGTTCTTC | CASSLSRLAGVSVEQFF
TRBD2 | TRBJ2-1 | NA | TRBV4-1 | TGCGCCAGCAGCCAACGACTAGCGGGACACAGCAATGAGCAGTTCTTC | CASSQRLAGHSNEQFF
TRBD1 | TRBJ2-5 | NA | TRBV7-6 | TGTGCCAGCAGCCCTCGACAGGGACCGGAGACCCAGTACTTC | CASSPRQGPETQYF
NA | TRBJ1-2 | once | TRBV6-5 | TGTGCCAGCAGTAGGTCGGGTAACTATGGCTACACCTTC | CASSRSGNYGYTF
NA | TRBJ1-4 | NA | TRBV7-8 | TGTGCCAGCAGCTTATGGGGAGGAGGGGAAAAACTGTTTTTT | CASSLWGGGEKLFF
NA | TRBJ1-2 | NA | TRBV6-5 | TGTGCCAGCAGTTACTCGAGAGCGGGAAACTATGGCTACACCTTC | CASSYSRAGNYGYTF
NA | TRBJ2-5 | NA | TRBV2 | TGTGCCAGCAGTGAAGAGGCCGGGTGGGAGACCCAGTACTTC | CASSEEAGWETQYF
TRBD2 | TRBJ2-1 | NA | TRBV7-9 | TGTGCCAGCAGCTTAACACCTAGCGGGACTAGCATCGTCCATGAGCAGTTCTTC | CASSLTPSGTSIVHEQFF
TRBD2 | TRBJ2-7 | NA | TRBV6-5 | TGTGCCAGCAGTTACTCGCGGGAGGGCTACGAGCAGTACTTC | CASSYSREGYEQYF
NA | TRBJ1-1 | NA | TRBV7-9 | TGTGCCAGCAGCTTACACCCAAACACTGAAGCTTTCTTT | CASSLHPNTEAFF
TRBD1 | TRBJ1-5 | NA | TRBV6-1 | TGTGCCAGCAGTGAGGACAGGGGCGACAATCAGCCCCAGCATTTT | CASSEDRGDNQPQHF
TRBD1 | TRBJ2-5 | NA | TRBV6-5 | TGTGCCAGCATTTCCACAGGGGAGGAGACCCAGTACTTC | CASISTGEETQYF
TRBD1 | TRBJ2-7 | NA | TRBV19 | TGTGCCAGTAGTACCGAAGGACAGGGTGGCCACGGCGAGCAGTACTTC | CASSTEGQGGHGEQYF
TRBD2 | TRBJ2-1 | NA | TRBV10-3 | TGTGCCATCAGTGGGCCCGGACACGAGGGACTACCTATCTCCTACAATGAGCAGTTCTTC | CAISGPGHEGLPISYNEQFF
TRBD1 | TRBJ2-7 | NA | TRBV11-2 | TGTGCCAGCAGCCCCCGACAGGGATCCTACGAGCAGTACTTC | CASSPRQGSYEQYF
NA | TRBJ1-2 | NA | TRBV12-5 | TGTGCTAGTGGTCCCGGGGGGCCCGCGGACTATGGCTACACCTTC | CASGPGGPADYGYTF
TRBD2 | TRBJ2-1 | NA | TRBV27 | TGTGCCAGCAGTCGGACTAGCGGATACAATGAGCAGTTCTTC | CASSRTSGYNEQFF
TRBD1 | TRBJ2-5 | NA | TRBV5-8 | TGTGCCAGCAGCCTACAGGGACAGGGGGTATGGGAGACCCAGTACTTC | CASSLQGQGVWETQYF
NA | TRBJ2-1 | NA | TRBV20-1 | TGCAGTGCGCAGGAGTACAATGAGCAGTTCTTC | CSAQEYNEQFF
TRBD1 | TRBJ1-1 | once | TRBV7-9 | TGTGCCAGCAGCCAGGGACAGCAATACACTGAAGCTTTCTTT | CASSQGQQYTEAFF
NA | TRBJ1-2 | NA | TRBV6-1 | TGTGCCGCCCAAGAGGCTGGCTACACCTTC | CAAQEAGYTF
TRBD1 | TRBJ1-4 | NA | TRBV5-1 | TGCGCCAGCAGACCGGACAGGAATGAAAAACTGTTTTTT | CASRPDRNEKLFF
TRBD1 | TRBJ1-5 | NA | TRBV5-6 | TGTGCCAGCAGTCAAAACAGGGGGAGTTTGAGCAATCAGCCCCAGCATTTT | CASSQNRGSLSNQPQHF